Included here is one T cell receptor beta chain sequence, with context. This entry comes from a study of sequential checkpoint blockade in melanoma. Overall study context: Randomization was 1:1 between first-line nivolumab→ipilimumab and ipilimumab→nivolumab. After both sequences, patients received maintenance nivolumab.

Sequencing used immunoSEQ multiplex PCR; TCRdb keeps in-frame clones, though not all of them. This sample carries roughly 6,300 clones, around half of them seen once, and the ten largest clones take 45%. The ends were cut back, 1 base at V and 1 base at J, with 8 bases in the middle. CDR1 and CDR2 from the germline V gene are SGHNT and YYREEE (reference sequence). CDR3 length: 14 residues. Treatment: randomized to nivolumab then ipilimumab (arm A) or the reverse (arm B). None of the patients previously received DNA-damaging chemotherapy. Sorted cells were live CD3+CD8+, lacking CD19 and CD56, from PBMCs.

The rearrangement links TRBV5-4 to TRBJ1-2; D ambiguous. Sample: CD8+ T cells sorted from blood (inferred from file names), taken from a patient given nivolumab and ipilimumab in sequence. This receptor was identified in a human donor with melanoma. The CDR3 DNA sequence: TGTGCCAGCAGCTTGTATTTCCTTAACTATGGCTACACCTTC. Translating gives CASSLYFLNYGYTF.